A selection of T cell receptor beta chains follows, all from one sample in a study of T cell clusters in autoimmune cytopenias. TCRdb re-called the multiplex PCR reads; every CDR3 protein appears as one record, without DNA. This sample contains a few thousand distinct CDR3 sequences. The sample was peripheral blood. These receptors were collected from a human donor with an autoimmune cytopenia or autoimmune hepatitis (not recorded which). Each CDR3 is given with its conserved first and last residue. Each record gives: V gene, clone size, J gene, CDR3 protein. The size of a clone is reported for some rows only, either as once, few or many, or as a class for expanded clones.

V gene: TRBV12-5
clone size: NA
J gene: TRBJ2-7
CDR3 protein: CASGLAGGIGVHYEQYF

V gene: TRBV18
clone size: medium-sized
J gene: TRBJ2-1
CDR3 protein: CASSPGLAGEKSEQFF

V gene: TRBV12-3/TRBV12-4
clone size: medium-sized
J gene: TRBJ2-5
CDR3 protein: CASSRQGAQETQYF

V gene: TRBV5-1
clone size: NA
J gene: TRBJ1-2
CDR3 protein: CASSLARPNYGYTF

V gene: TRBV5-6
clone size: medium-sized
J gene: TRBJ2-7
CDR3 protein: CASSYDRESYEQYF

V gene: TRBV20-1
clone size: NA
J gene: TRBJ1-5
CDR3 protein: CSAIQGGQPQHF

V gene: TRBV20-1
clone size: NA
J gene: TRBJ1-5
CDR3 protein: CSASKGPTNQPQHF

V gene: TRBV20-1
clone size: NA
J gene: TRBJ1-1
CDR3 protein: CSARASENTEAFF

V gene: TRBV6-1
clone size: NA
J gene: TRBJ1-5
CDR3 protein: CASTPGQGGTWNNQPQHF

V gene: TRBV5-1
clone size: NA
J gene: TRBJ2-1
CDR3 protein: CASSLEPGRTQEQFF

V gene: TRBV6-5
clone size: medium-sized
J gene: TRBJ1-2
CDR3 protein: CASSYTSGARYGYTF

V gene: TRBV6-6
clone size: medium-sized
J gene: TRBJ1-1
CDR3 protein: CASMIGETEAFF

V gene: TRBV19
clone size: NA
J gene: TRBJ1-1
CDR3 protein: CASSTRRQNTEAFF

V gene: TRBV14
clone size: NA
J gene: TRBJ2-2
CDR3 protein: CASSQRQGGGTGELFF

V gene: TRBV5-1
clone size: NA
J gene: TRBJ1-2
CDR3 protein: CASSVNYGGNYGYTF

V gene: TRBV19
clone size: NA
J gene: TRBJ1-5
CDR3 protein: CASMARDRGNQPQHF

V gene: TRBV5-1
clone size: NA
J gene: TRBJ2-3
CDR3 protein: CASSLGWGTSGSTDTQYF

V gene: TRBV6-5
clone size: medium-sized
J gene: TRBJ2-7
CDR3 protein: CASSYSALAEKLYEQYF

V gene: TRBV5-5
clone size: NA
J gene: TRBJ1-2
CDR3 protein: CASSLGGQGAVGYTF

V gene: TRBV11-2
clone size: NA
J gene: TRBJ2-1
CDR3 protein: CASIRVRSSYNEQFF

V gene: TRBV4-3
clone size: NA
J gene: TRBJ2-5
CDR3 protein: CASSRGILQETQYF

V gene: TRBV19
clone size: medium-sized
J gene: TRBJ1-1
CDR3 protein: CASMEGWTEAFF

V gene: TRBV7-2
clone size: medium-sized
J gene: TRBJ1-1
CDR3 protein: CASSTSTANTEAFF

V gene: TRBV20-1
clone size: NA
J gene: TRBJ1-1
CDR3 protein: CSARDSSLIGGNEEAFF

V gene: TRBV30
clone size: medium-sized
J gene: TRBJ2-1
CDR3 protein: CAWTMWGAGDLYNEQFF

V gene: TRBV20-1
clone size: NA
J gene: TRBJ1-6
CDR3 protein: CSGRSSYNSPLHF

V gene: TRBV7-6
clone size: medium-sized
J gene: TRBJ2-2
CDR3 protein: CASSSLAGVGELFF

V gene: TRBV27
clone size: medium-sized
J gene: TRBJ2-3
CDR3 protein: CASSLDRDRNTQYF

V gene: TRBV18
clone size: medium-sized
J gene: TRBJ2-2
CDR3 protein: CASSPHWFGANTGELFF

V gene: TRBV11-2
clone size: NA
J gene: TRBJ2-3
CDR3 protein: CASSSSAPGQGRTDTQYF

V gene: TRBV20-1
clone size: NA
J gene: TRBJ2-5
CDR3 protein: CSASWGGRLGTQYF